This T cell receptor (beta chain) appears in the sequencing data of a study of T cell responses to AZD1222 COVID-19 vaccine (dated by TCRdb to the early 2020s). Looking at the study overall: AZD1222 recipients whose second dose came at about 4 weeks and those whose second dose came at about 12 weeks were combined into one group, since spike-specific TCR depth and breadth did not differ between the two schedules. A total of 233 trial participants underwent TCR sequencing, of whom around 200 received two doses of AZD1222 and around 25 received two doses of the MenACWY control vaccine. Trial participants were enrolled by age into 18-55, 56-69 and 70-plus year subgroups, with approximately 150, 28 and 58 TCR-sequenced participants respectively. Overall study outcomes, separate from this receptor: The 56-69-year group was small, and its depth increase did not reach significance, likely because of low power. The vaccine-associated CD4 TCRs covered the entire spike protein, and the dominant responses fell in regions 160-218 and 743-854. Participants were mostly white British, with more females than males. The authors suggested clonal diversity may have been underestimated. Reportedly, close to half of the unique spike-specific TCRs recognized epitopes lying outside the regions that are mutated in the B.1.351 and B.1.1.7 variants. A significant rise in spike-specific TCR breadth and depth was observed after two AZD1222 doses relative to day 0 and relative to MenACWY recipients. Conclusions about previously exposed vaccinees are limited, since just 5 to 7 AZD1222 recipients were seropositive for SARS-CoV-2 at baseline. Because no day 14 peak-response samples were available, repertoires were characterized only after the peak T cell response.

The CDR3 regions of human TCRbeta chains were subjected to immunosequencing. On the study's bioinformatics: TCRs in the repertoires were compared against a reference library of SARS-CoV-2-specific TCRs that had been generated with the MIRA antigen-specificity platform. Breadth meant the fraction of unique TCRs that were SARS-CoV-2-associated, whereas depth meant the fraction of total T cells that were SARS-CoV-2-associated. Each spike-specific TCR was assigned to its reactive spike region and to a CD4 or CD8 class using the MIRA data. Log10-transformed breadth and depth values were compared by one-way ANOVA with Sidak's multiple comparisons tests. TCRdb limited this immuneACCESS table to in-frame rearrangements with V and J called. A share of clones is missing; checked studies link under half to unresolved V genes, and the rest is unexplained. Clone size and the V and J calls come from that table; the DNA yielded D and trimming. The sample includes about 120,000 clones, with roughly 88% observed a single time. In total, the top ten clones hold 9% to 9.5% of the sample.

Comments on this clone: It lacks a known antigen. Per-base qualities were not stored, and no clone one base away is much larger.

Taken with the paper, the label for time point translates to: baseline before first vaccination. The vaccinee samples were drawn from two UK trials, COV001 and COV002, one of which was a single-blind randomized controlled phase 2/3 trial testing AZD1222 (ChAdOx1 nCoV-19) in healthy adults. Trial participant PBMC samples were collected at day 0 and day 28 after the second dose for TCRbeta chain sequencing. The material was peripheral blood, obtained on day 0 of AZD1222 vaccination. The TCR originated in an adult in good health.

The CDR3 region reads CASTRGGQSTDTQYF. The nucleotide sequence reads as follows: TGTGCCAGCACAAGGGGGGGACAGAGCACAGATACGCAGTATTTT. Recombination connected TRBV9 to TRBJ2-3; the D element might be TRBD1 or TRBD2, as each aligns at 7 bases. Including cysteine and phenylalanine, the CDR3 has 15 amino acids. Only the CDR3 DNA is retained, 45 bases long and in frame from the first base. CDR1 and CDR2 are read off the germline V gene as SGDLS and YYNGEE. The junction carries 14 bases between V and J, which are trimmed by 6 bases and 0 bases respectively.